A selection of T cell receptor beta chains follows, all from one sample in a study of technical replicates of blood from a few donors. Measured with immunoSEQ multiplex PCR; TCRdb has only the in-frame clones, and not every one. Of about 64,000 clones listed, approximately 86% were seen once; the top ten hold about 5.4%. The source material was PBMCs. The receptors originated from a human donor in good health. Some clones in this sample may be carry-over from other donors' samples. CDR3s include the opening cysteine and the closing phenylalanine or tryptophan. D genes are given only for firm matches. Only part of the rows carry a size: once, few, many, or a class if the clone is expanded.

D gene: NA; V gene: TRBV19; clone size: NA; J gene: TRBJ2-2; CDR3 protein: CASSLRTGRAYESGELFF; CDR3 DNA: TGTGCCAGTAGTCTACGGACAGGGAGGGCATATGAGTCCGGGGAGCTGTTTTTT
D gene: NA; V gene: TRBV7-9; clone size: NA; J gene: TRBJ2-7; CDR3 protein: CASSQRRGLSYEQYF; CDR3 DNA: TGTGCCAGCAGCCAACGGCGTGGACTCTCCTACGAGCAGTACTTC
D gene: TRBD2; V gene: TRBV6-5; clone size: NA; J gene: TRBJ2-2; CDR3 protein: CASSRTSWAGELFF; CDR3 DNA: TGTGCCAGCAGTCGGACTAGTTGGGCCGGGGAGCTGTTTTTT
D gene: TRBD1; V gene: TRBV11-3; clone size: NA; J gene: TRBJ2-7; CDR3 protein: CASSIRDSFRYEQYF; CDR3 DNA: TGTGCCAGCAGCATACGGGACAGTTTCAGGTACGAGCAGTACTTC
D gene: TRBD1; V gene: TRBV19; clone size: NA; J gene: TRBJ2-7; CDR3 protein: CASSLDRGSLHEQYF; CDR3 DNA: TGTGCCAGTAGTCTAGACAGGGGCTCACTCCACGAGCAGTACTTC
D gene: TRBD1; V gene: TRBV9; clone size: once; J gene: TRBJ1-3; CDR3 protein: CASSAGQGPSGNTIYF; CDR3 DNA: TGTGCCAGCAGCGCCGGACAGGGCCCCTCTGGAAACACCATATATTTT
D gene: TRBD1; V gene: TRBV19; clone size: once; J gene: TRBJ2-7; CDR3 protein: CASSIGTGGYYEQYF; CDR3 DNA: TGTGCCAGTAGTATCGGGACAGGGGGTTACTACGAGCAGTACTTC
D gene: NA; V gene: TRBV27; clone size: NA; J gene: TRBJ2-7; CDR3 protein: CASSLSNREIPYEQYF; CDR3 DNA: TGTGCCAGCAGTTTATCTAACAGGGAGATACCCTACGAGCAGTACTTC
D gene: NA; V gene: TRBV7-6; clone size: few; J gene: TRBJ2-7; CDR3 protein: CASSPDGREQYF; CDR3 DNA: TGTGCCAGCAGCCCCGACGGGAGAGAGCAGTACTTC
D gene: NA; V gene: TRBV19; clone size: once; J gene: TRBJ2-7; CDR3 protein: CASSTLYEQYF; CDR3 DNA: TGTGCCAGTAGTACACTCTACGAGCAGTACTTC
D gene: NA; V gene: TRBV10-3; clone size: once; J gene: TRBJ2-7; CDR3 protein: CAISEGLISYEQYF; CDR3 DNA: TGTGCCATCAGTGAAGGACTGATCTCCTACGAGCAGTACTTC
D gene: TRBD2; V gene: TRBV29-1; clone size: once; J gene: TRBJ2-1; CDR3 protein: CSVPRGGPYNEQFF; CDR3 DNA: TGCAGCGTGCCGCGGGGGGGCCCCTACAATGAGCAGTTCTTC
D gene: NA; V gene: TRBV18; clone size: once; J gene: TRBJ1-2; CDR3 protein: CASSPGQRQESYGYTF; CDR3 DNA: TGTGCCAGCTCACCGGGTCAAAGACAGGAAAGCTATGGCTACACCTTC
D gene: NA; V gene: TRBV18; clone size: NA; J gene: TRBJ1-2; CDR3 protein: CASSESQGNYGYTF; CDR3 DNA: TGTGCCAGCTCGGAAAGTCAGGGAAACTATGGCTACACCTTC
D gene: TRBD2; V gene: TRBV7-8; clone size: NA; J gene: TRBJ2-7; CDR3 protein: CASSLASGGNYEQYF; CDR3 DNA: TGTGCCAGCAGCTTAGCAAGCGGGGGTAACTACGAGCAGTACTTC
D gene: TRBD1; V gene: TRBV4-3; clone size: NA; J gene: TRBJ1-2; CDR3 protein: CASSQEGGQGKTNYGYTF; CDR3 DNA: TGCGCCAGCAGCCAAGAAGGGGGACAGGGAAAGACTAACTATGGCTACACCTTC
D gene: NA; V gene: TRBV5-5; clone size: NA; J gene: TRBJ1-2; CDR3 protein: CASSTGQPYVGYTF; CDR3 DNA: TGTGCCAGCAGCACCGGACAGCCGTATGTGGGCTACACCTTC
D gene: NA; V gene: TRBV7-6; clone size: NA; J gene: TRBJ2-1; CDR3 protein: CASSLAGEDPRNEQFF; CDR3 DNA: TGTGCCAGCAGCTTAGCAGGGGAAGACCCGAGGAATGAGCAGTTCTTC
D gene: NA; V gene: TRBV5-4; clone size: medium-sized; J gene: TRBJ1-5; CDR3 protein: CASSLGGGGSNQPQHF; CDR3 DNA: TGTGCCAGCAGCTTGGGGGGAGGTGGTAGCAATCAGCCCCAGCATTTT
D gene: NA; V gene: TRBV10-3; clone size: NA; J gene: TRBJ1-2; CDR3 protein: CATAPAGSNYGYTF; CDR3 DNA: TGTGCCACCGCTCCCGCAGGGTCCAACTATGGCTACACCTTC
D gene: TRBD1; V gene: TRBV6-5; clone size: NA; J gene: TRBJ2-7; CDR3 protein: CASREGTGKYEQYF; CDR3 DNA: TGTGCCAGCAGAGAGGGGACAGGGAAGTACGAGCAGTACTTC
D gene: NA; V gene: TRBV6-1; clone size: NA; J gene: TRBJ1-3; CDR3 protein: CASSQTGGNTIYF; CDR3 DNA: TGTGCCAGCAGCCAGACAGGTGGAAACACCATATATTTT
D gene: NA; V gene: TRBV29-1; clone size: NA; J gene: TRBJ2-1; CDR3 protein: CSVVPGRGQSLGEQFF; CDR3 DNA: TGCAGCGTCGTACCCGGGAGGGGACAGTCTTTAGGGGAGCAGTTCTTC
D gene: TRBD2; V gene: TRBV4-1; clone size: NA; J gene: TRBJ2-2; CDR3 protein: CASSQDPGLARGTGELFF; CDR3 DNA: TGCGCCAGCAGCCAAGATCCGGGACTAGCACGTGGCACCGGGGAGCTGTTTTTT
D gene: NA; V gene: TRBV5-1; clone size: once; J gene: TRBJ2-5; CDR3 protein: CASSTSSGVGETQYF; CDR3 DNA: TGCGCCAGCAGCACCTCGTCGGGGGTAGGGGAGACCCAGTACTTC
D gene: NA; V gene: TRBV18; clone size: NA; J gene: TRBJ1-1; CDR3 protein: CASSPPGGGNTEAFF; CDR3 DNA: TGTGCCAGCTCACCACCCGGGGGGGGGAACACTGAAGCTTTCTTT
D gene: TRBD2; V gene: TRBV12-5; clone size: NA; J gene: TRBJ2-2; CDR3 protein: CASGLGLAGVGELFF; CDR3 DNA: TGTGCTAGTGGTTTGGGACTAGCGGGGGTCGGGGAGCTGTTTTTT
D gene: NA; V gene: TRBV29-1; clone size: NA; J gene: TRBJ2-3; CDR3 protein: CSLSPGFTDTQYF; CDR3 DNA: TGCAGCCTCTCCCCGGGGTTCACAGATACGCAGTATTTT
D gene: NA; V gene: TRBV7-2; clone size: NA; J gene: TRBJ2-3; CDR3 protein: CASRRAGVDTQYF; CDR3 DNA: TGTGCCAGCAGGCGGGCGGGTGTGGATACGCAGTATTTT
D gene: TRBD2; V gene: TRBV12-5; clone size: NA; J gene: TRBJ2-5; CDR3 protein: CASGLGWGGEQETQYF; CDR3 DNA: TGTGCTAGTGGTTTGGGATGGGGGGGTGAGCAAGAGACCCAGTACTTC
D gene: NA; V gene: TRBV25-1; clone size: NA; J gene: TRBJ2-3; CDR3 protein: CASSGGPKTDTQYF; CDR3 DNA: TGTGCCAGCAGCGGGGGTCCCAAAACAGATACGCAGTATTTT
D gene: TRBD2; V gene: TRBV7-2; clone size: NA; J gene: TRBJ2-7; CDR3 protein: CASSFDSGGGEQYF; CDR3 DNA: TGTGCCAGCAGCTTCGATAGCGGGGGGGGAGAGCAGTACTTC
D gene: TRBD1; V gene: TRBV29-1; clone size: NA; J gene: TRBJ2-7; CDR3 protein: CSVEDGRGPYEQYF; CDR3 DNA: TGCAGCGTTGAAGACGGCAGGGGGCCCTACGAGCAGTACTTC
D gene: NA; V gene: TRBV7-2; clone size: NA; J gene: TRBJ2-5; CDR3 protein: CASSLGGVQETQYF; CDR3 DNA: TGTGCCAGCAGCTTAGGGGGGGTACAAGAGACCCAGTACTTC
D gene: TRBD1; V gene: TRBV9; clone size: NA; J gene: TRBJ1-6; CDR3 protein: CASSVGGGQGYSPLHF; CDR3 DNA: TGTGCCAGCAGCGTAGGGGGTGGACAGGGATATTCACCCCTCCACTTT
D gene: NA; V gene: TRBV6-5; clone size: NA; J gene: TRBJ1-6; CDR3 protein: CASSSAGRGSPLHF; CDR3 DNA: TGTGCCAGCAGCTCAGCGGGGCGGGGCTCACCCCTCCACTTT
D gene: TRBD2; V gene: TRBV4-1; clone size: NA; J gene: TRBJ2-1; CDR3 protein: CASSNSGGAVNEQFF; CDR3 DNA: TGCGCCAGCAGCAATAGCGGGGGGGCTGTCAATGAGCAGTTCTTC
D gene: NA; V gene: TRBV5-1; clone size: NA; J gene: TRBJ2-3; CDR3 protein: CASSLEGHTQYF; CDR3 DNA: TGCGCCAGCTCTCTGGAGGGTCATACGCAGTATTTT
D gene: NA; V gene: TRBV5-6; clone size: once; J gene: TRBJ2-6; CDR3 protein: CASSLQGSGANVLTF; CDR3 DNA: TGTGCCAGCAGCCTACAGGGCTCTGGGGCCAACGTCCTGACTTTC
D gene: TRBD2; V gene: TRBV29-1; clone size: NA; J gene: TRBJ2-1; CDR3 protein: CSVGTSGGRSYNEQFF; CDR3 DNA: TGCAGCGTTGGGACTAGCGGGGGCCGATCCTACAATGAGCAGTTCTTC
D gene: NA; V gene: TRBV5-1; clone size: NA; J gene: TRBJ2-7; CDR3 protein: CASSARRFSGLQPPQQYF; CDR3 DNA: TGCGCCAGCAGCGCACGACGGTTTAGCGGACTCCAACCCCCTCAGCAGTACTTC
D gene: TRBD2; V gene: TRBV2; clone size: NA; J gene: TRBJ2-1; CDR3 protein: CASRDQIAGVGHNEQFF; CDR3 DNA: TGTGCCAGCAGAGACCAAATAGCGGGAGTGGGTCACAATGAGCAGTTCTTC
D gene: TRBD1; V gene: TRBV4-3; clone size: once; J gene: TRBJ2-7; CDR3 protein: CASSQDRAGGIYEQYF; CDR3 DNA: TGCGCCAGCAGCCAAGATAGGGCAGGGGGCATTTACGAGCAGTACTTC
D gene: NA; V gene: TRBV2; clone size: NA; J gene: TRBJ1-2; CDR3 protein: CASRSTVPYGYTF; CDR3 DNA: TGTGCCAGCAGAAGTACAGTCCCTTATGGCTACACCTTC
D gene: NA; V gene: TRBV4-1; clone size: NA; J gene: TRBJ2-1; CDR3 protein: CASTRGQSSYNEQFF; CDR3 DNA: TGCGCCAGCACACGGGGTCAAAGCTCCTACAATGAGCAGTTCTTC
D gene: NA; V gene: TRBV7-9; clone size: NA; J gene: TRBJ2-7; CDR3 protein: CASSSYDSYEQYF; CDR3 DNA: TGTGCCAGCAGCTCCTACGACAGCTACGAGCAGTACTTC
D gene: TRBD1; V gene: TRBV25-1; clone size: NA; J gene: TRBJ2-1; CDR3 protein: CASNSGGDEQFF; CDR3 DNA: TGTGCCAGCAACTCAGGGGGCGATGAGCAGTTCTTC
D gene: NA; V gene: TRBV5-4; clone size: NA; J gene: TRBJ1-6; CDR3 protein: CASTNGGGSFNSPLHF; CDR3 DNA: TGTGCCAGCACCAACGGAGGAGGATCCTTTAATTCACCCCTCCACTTT
D gene: NA; V gene: TRBV5-1; clone size: NA; J gene: TRBJ2-3; CDR3 protein: CASSPGVRELDTQYF; CDR3 DNA: TGCGCCAGCAGCCCGGGGGTGAGGGAGTTAGATACGCAGTATTTT
D gene: NA; V gene: TRBV4-1; clone size: NA; J gene: TRBJ2-2; CDR3 protein: CASSPQPGRTGELFF; CDR3 DNA: TGCGCCAGCAGCCCTCAACCGGGGAGAACCGGGGAGCTGTTTTTT
D gene: TRBD2; V gene: TRBV4-1; clone size: NA; J gene: TRBJ2-3; CDR3 protein: CASSQGTSGSGTQYF; CDR3 DNA: TGCGCCAGCAGCCAAGGTACTAGCGGGAGTGGCACGCAGTATTTT
D gene: TRBD1; V gene: TRBV6-1; clone size: few; J gene: TRBJ2-4; CDR3 protein: CASSETGGDSGIAKNIQYF; CDR3 DNA: TGTGCCAGCAGTGAGACAGGGGGCGATTCGGGAATAGCCAAAAACATTCAGTACTTC
D gene: NA; V gene: TRBV9; clone size: NA; J gene: TRBJ1-1; CDR3 protein: CASSLSPVNTEAFF; CDR3 DNA: TGTGCCAGCAGCCTTAGCCCGGTGAACACTGAAGCTTTCTTT
D gene: TRBD1; V gene: TRBV2; clone size: NA; J gene: TRBJ1-4; CDR3 protein: CASNGGGTGSQKLFF; CDR3 DNA: TGTGCCAGCAATGGTGGAGGGACAGGGTCTCAAAAACTGTTTTTT
D gene: NA; V gene: TRBV7-3; clone size: NA; J gene: TRBJ2-7; CDR3 protein: CASSSPGPRDPYEQYF; CDR3 DNA: TGTGCCAGCAGCTCGCCCGGGCCGCGGGATCCCTACGAGCAGTACTTC
D gene: NA; V gene: TRBV6-5; clone size: NA; J gene: TRBJ1-1; CDR3 protein: CASSFGGMNTEAFF; CDR3 DNA: TGTGCCAGCAGTTTCGGCGGTATGAACACTGAAGCTTTCTTT
D gene: TRBD1; V gene: TRBV19; clone size: NA; J gene: TRBJ2-4; CDR3 protein: CASSMGTENIQYF; CDR3 DNA: TGTGCCAGTAGTATGGGGACAGAAAACATTCAGTACTTC
D gene: NA; V gene: TRBV6-1; clone size: NA; J gene: TRBJ1-2; CDR3 protein: CASSVIGGYGYTF; CDR3 DNA: TGTGCCAGCAGTGTAATAGGCGGCTATGGCTACACCTTC
D gene: TRBD2; V gene: TRBV2; clone size: once; J gene: TRBJ2-3; CDR3 protein: CASSEQAAGGQDTQYF; CDR3 DNA: TGTGCCAGCAGTGAACAGGCAGCGGGGGGGCAAGATACGCAGTATTTT
D gene: TRBD2; V gene: TRBV5-1; clone size: NA; J gene: TRBJ2-2; CDR3 protein: CASSFGTSGTGELFF; CDR3 DNA: TGCGCCAGCAGCTTTGGGACTAGCGGTACCGGGGAGCTGTTTTTT